Reported below is one TCR beta chain. This entry comes from a study of control samples from healthy donors and cancer patients. Here immunoSEQ multiplex PCR was the method, and the copy in TCRdb shows in-frame clones only, minus some. The sample yields about 200,000 clones, about 91% seen once. Trimming removed 6 bases from V and 0 bases from J, with 9 bases in between. The CDR3 is 15 residues long. CDR1 MGHRA and CDR2 YSYEKL come from the germline V gene. Sequencing was performed on blood. The chain recombines TRBV4-1 with TRBJ2-6; no clear D gene. This clonotype originated in a young man in good health. As DNA, the CDR3 is TGCGCCAGCAGTCGGCGGAACTCTGGGGCCAACGTCCTGACTTTC. This gives the protein CASSRRNSGANVLTF.